This T cell receptor (beta chain) was captured by sequencing in a study of chemoradiotherapy in HPV16-positive cancers. Study details: A couple of HPV16-positive patients' cells yielded candidate HPV-specific clones and common motifs.

Notes on the study in general: Candidate HPV-specific clones and E7-related TCR motifs grew in tumor during treatment. HPV-specific T cells were functionally defined from only a couple of HPV16-positive patients.

Note on this clone: What it binds is unknown.

Data came from immunoSEQ multiplex PCR; TCRdb stores just in-frame clones and leaves some out. The table has around 9,500 clones, about 71% seen once. CDR1 is SGHVS and CDR2 is FQNEAQ in the germline V gene. The length of the CDR3 is 15 residues. V lost 1 base to trimming and J lost 5 bases, with 14 bases between them. This TCR came from a human donor with HPV-associated anogenital cancer. The chain couples TRBV7-8 to TRBJ1-1; D not resolved. The sample was gathered from a patient who underwent chemoradiotherapy. Here the CDR3 reads CASSLGTSGLTEAFF. The CDR3 nucleotides read TGTGCCAGCAGCTTAGGCACCTCCGGGCTGACTGAAGCTTTCTTT.